One and the same sample provided the 5 T cell receptor beta chains below, sequenced in a study of cytomegalovirus exposure and HLA in healthy donors. The PCR contained 60 Vbeta and 13 Jbeta primers. Assay: immunoSEQ multiplex PCR; the TCRdb copy retains only in-frame clones and omits some. The sample lists approximately 150,000 clones; about 70% were seen once. Source material: PBMCs. Every receptor here comes from a man younger than 40 in good health and CMV-seropositive.

A single count supports this clone. The chain combines TRBV7-2 with TRBJ1-4; tentative D call: TRBD1 (5 bases). Trimming cost V 5 bases and J 8 bases, with 15 bases left between them. CDR1 is SGHTA, CDR2 FQGNSA, per germline. The CDR3 is made up of 14 amino acids. The CDR3 here is CASSPWGGGEKLFF. DNA of the CDR3: TGTGCCAGCAGCCCATGGGGGGGAGGCGAAAAACTGTTTTTT.

The V and J genes are TRBV15 and TRBJ1-2; TRBD1 matches at 7 bases. Germline assignment: CDR1 LNHNV and CDR2 YYDKDF (reference sequence). The CDR3 loop spans 13 amino acids. V gave up 4 bases and J gave up 4 bases; unmatched junction bases: 3. CDR3 DNA: TGTGCCACCAGCAAGGGGGCTGGCTATGGCTACACCTTC. Residues: CATSKGAGYGYTF.

This chain connects TRBV7-2 to TRBJ2-1, with a tentative D call TRBD1 (5 bases). The V gene lost 5 bases and the J gene lost 6 bases, with 17 bases spanning the gap. The CDR3 totals 15 residues. The V gene's germline CDR1 is SGHTA and CDR2 FQGNSA. As DNA, the CDR3 is TGTGCCAGCAGCCTTAGGGGTAGGGTAGGCAATGAGCAGTTCTTC. It encodes CASSLRGRVGNEQFF.

V and J are TRBV28 and TRBJ2-1, with D possibly being TRBD2 (7 bases). V lost 4 bases, J lost 6 bases, and 19 bases lay in between. Germline CDR1 reads MDHEN; CDR2 reads SYDVKM. CDR3 size: 16 residues. CDR3 nucleotides: TGTGCCAGCAGTTCCCTGTATCTAGGGGGGGGCAATGAGCAGTTCTTC. It encodes CASSSLYLGGGNEQFF.

DNA of the CDR3: TGTGCCAGTAGTATTGGAGAGGGAGCAACTAATGAAAAACTGTTTTTT. Protein product: CASSIGEGATNEKLFF. The rearrangement links TRBV19 to TRBJ1-4; the D is unclear. The CDR3 sequence is 16 residues long. The germline V gene encodes CDR1 LNHDA and CDR2 SQIVND (reference sequence). V shed 3 bases and J shed 0 bases, with 11 bases lying between them.